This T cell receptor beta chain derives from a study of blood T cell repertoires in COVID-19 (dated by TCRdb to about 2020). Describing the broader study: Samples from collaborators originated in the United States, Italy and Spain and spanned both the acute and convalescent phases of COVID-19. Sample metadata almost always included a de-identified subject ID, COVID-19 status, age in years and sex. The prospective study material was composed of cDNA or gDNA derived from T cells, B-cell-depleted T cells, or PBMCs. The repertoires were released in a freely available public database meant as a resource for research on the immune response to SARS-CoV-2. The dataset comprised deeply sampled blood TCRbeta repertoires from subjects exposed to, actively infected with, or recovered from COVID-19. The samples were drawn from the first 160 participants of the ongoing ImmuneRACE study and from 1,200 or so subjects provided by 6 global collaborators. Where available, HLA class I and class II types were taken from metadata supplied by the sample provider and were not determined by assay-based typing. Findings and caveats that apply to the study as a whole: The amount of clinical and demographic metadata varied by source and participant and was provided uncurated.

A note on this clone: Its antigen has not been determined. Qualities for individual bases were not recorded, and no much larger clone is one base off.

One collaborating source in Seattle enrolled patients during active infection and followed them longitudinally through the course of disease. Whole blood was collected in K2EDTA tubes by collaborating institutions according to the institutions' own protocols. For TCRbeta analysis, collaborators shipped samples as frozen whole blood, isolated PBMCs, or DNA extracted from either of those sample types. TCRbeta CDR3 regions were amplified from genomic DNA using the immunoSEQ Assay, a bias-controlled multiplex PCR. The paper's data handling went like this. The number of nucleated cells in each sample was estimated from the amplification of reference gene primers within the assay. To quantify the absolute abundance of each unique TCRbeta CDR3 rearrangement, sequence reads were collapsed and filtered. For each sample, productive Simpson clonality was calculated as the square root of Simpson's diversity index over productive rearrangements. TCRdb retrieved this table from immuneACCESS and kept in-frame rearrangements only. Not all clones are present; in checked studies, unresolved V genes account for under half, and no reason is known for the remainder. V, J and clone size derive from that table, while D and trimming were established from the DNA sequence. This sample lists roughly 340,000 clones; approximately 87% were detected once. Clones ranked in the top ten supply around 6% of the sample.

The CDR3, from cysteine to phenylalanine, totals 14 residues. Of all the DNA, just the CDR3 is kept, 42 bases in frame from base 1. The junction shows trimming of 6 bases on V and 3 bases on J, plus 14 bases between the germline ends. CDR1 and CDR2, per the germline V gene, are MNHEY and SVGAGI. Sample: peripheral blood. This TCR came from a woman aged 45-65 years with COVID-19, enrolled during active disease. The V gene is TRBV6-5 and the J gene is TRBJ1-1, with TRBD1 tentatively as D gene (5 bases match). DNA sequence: TGTGCCAGCAGACCGGGGGGTTCCTACACTGAAGCTTTCTTT. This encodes CASRPGGSYTEAFF.